Below, 17 T cell receptor beta chains from the same sample are listed, as sequenced in a study of blood T cell repertoires in COVID-19. Produced via immunoSEQ multiplex PCR; TCRdb's table is partial and in-frame only. The table shows about 190,000 clones, with about 77% occurring only once. Sequencing was done on a sample of peripheral blood. The receptors shown here come from a woman older than 75 with active or convalescent COVID-19.

CDR3 in amino acids: CASGGQGGFEKLFF. Here the CDR3 DNA reads TGTGCCAGCGGCGGACAGGGAGGGTTTGAAAAACTGTTTTTT. The V gene is TRBV2, the J gene TRBJ1-4; TRBD1 matches 8 bases. The germline V gene encodes CDR1 SNHLY and CDR2 FYNNEI. J gave up 7 bases and V 8 bases, and 9 bases lay outside the gene matches. This CDR3 spans 14 amino acids.

The gene calls are TRBV29-1 and TRBJ2-3; the match to TRBD2 covers 13 bases. CDR3 length equals 14 residues. The V gene's germline CDR1 is SQVTM and CDR2 ANQGSEA. Trimming removed 8 bases from V and 1 base from J; junction bases left unmatched: 3. The CDR3: CSHGLAGGTDTQYF. CDR3 in DNA: TGCAGCCATGGACTAGCGGGAGGCACAGATACGCAGTATTTT.

This chain connects TRBV5-1 to TRBJ1-1; weak D call: TRBD1 (5 bases). Germline V gives CDR1 SGHRS, CDR2 YFSETQ. The CDR3 extends over 14 amino acids. V dropped 4 bases and J dropped 7 bases, with 17 bases sitting between them. In nucleotides, the CDR3 is TGCGCCAGCAGCCCCAAACATGACAGTCTTGAAGCTTTCTTT. Amino acids: CASSPKHDSLEAFF.

The genes are TRBV5-1 and TRBJ1-4; D is possibly TRBD1 (6 bases). Trimming cost V 2 bases and J 2 bases, with 10 bases left between them. The CDR3 has 15 amino acids. The germline CDR1 and CDR2 sequences are SGHRS and YFSETQ. The CDR3 nucleotides read TGCGCCAGCAGCTTTAATACAGGGACTAATGAAAAACTGTTTTTT. It yields the protein CASSFNTGTNEKLFF. Full variable domain (rest looked up from reference TRBV5-1 and TRBJ1-4): KAGVTQTPRYLIKTRGQQVTLSCSPISGHRSVSWYQQTPGQGLQFLFEYFSETQRNKGNFPGRFSGRQFSNSRSEMNVSTLELGDSALYLCASSFNTGTNEKLFFGSGTQLSVL.

The rearrangement joins TRBV5-8 to TRBJ1-2; D may be TRBD1 (5 bases). The CDR3 contains 13 residues. The germline CDR1 and CDR2 sequences are SGHTS and YDEGEE. V shed 4 bases and J shed 5 bases, with 12 bases lying between them. Here the CDR3 DNA reads TGTGCCAGCAGCCTGGATCGGGGGTATGGCTACACCTTC. Protein product: CASSLDRGYGYTF. Full variable domain (rest looked up from reference TRBV5-8 and TRBJ1-2): EAGVTQSPTHLIKTRGQQATLRCSPISGHTSVYWYQQALGLGLQFLLWYDEGEERNRGNFPPRFSGRQFPNYSSELNVNALELEDSALYLCASSLDRGYGYTFGSGTRLTVV.

This clone was found a few times. The chain carries TRBV7-2 and TRBJ2-7, with TRBD1 matching 8 bases. CDR3 size: 14 residues. V lost 6 bases, J lost 6 bases, and 10 bases stayed unmatched. Germline values: CDR1 SGHTA, CDR2 FQGNSA. DNA of the CDR3: TGTGCCAGCAGGGATGGGACAGGAGAAATCGAGCAGTACTTC. Its translation: CASRDGTGEIEQYF.

CDR3 nucleotide sequence: TGTGCCAGCTCACGGGCCCTCGTCTCCTACGAGCAGTACTTC. Translated: CASSRALVSYEQYF. The gene calls are TRBV18 and TRBJ2-7, with unresolved D. CDR1 and CDR2 from the germline V gene are KGHSH and LQKENI. This CDR3 region has 14 residues. V was trimmed by 4 bases and J by 0 bases, leaving 10 bases between them.

This chain uses TRBV5-1 with TRBJ2-7; 7 bases are shared with TRBD1. The CDR3 spans 13 residues. V lost 4 bases and J lost 2; bases outside the gene matches: 3. CDR1 SGHRS and CDR2 YFSETQ come from the germline V gene. The CDR3: CASSSTGAYEQYF. CDR3 nucleotides: TGCGCCAGCAGCAGCACAGGGGCCTACGAGCAGTACTTC.

The V gene is TRBV5-1, the J gene TRBJ2-7; 9 bases line up with TRBD1. Germline V gene data show CDR1 as SGHRS and CDR2 as YFSETQ. Germline trimming cut 4 bases from V and 5 bases from J; bases unmatched to any gene: 16. This CDR3 comprises 17 residues. Written as DNA, the CDR3 is TGCGCCAGCAGCCCGGGGACAGGGAGATTAATGTACCACGAGCAGTACTTC. Encoded protein: CASSPGTGRLMYHEQYF. Together with reference TRBV5-1 and TRBJ2-7, the CDR3 gives the full variable domain: KAGVTQTPRYLIKTRGQQVTLSCSPISGHRSVSWYQQTPGQGLQFLFEYFSETQRNKGNFPGRFSGRQFSNSRSEMNVSTLELGDSALYLCASSPGTGRLMYHEQYFGPGTRLTVT.

The rearrangement links TRBV7-9 to TRBJ1-2; D unresolved. The germline V gene has CDR1 SEHNR and CDR2 FQNEAQ (reference sequence). CDR3 size: 18 residues. V dropped 1 base and J dropped 0 bases, with 18 bases sitting between them. In DNA, the CDR3 is TGTGCCAGCAGCTTAGTTGGGCCACCCGACGGGGCTAACTATGGCTACACCTTC. Its translation: CASSLVGPPDGANYGYTF.

The chain carries TRBV6-1 and TRBJ2-3; D uncertain. Germline CDR1 reads MNHNS; CDR2 reads SASEGT. CDR3 length equals 13 residues. V lost 2 bases and J lost 5, with 8 bases in between. CDR3 residues: CASSEQARDTQYF. For the CDR3, the DNA is TGTGCCAGCAGTGAACAGGCAAGAGATACGCAGTATTTT.

This chain joins TRBV29-1 and TRBJ2-3, with TRBD2 matching over 13 bases. The CDR3 totals 15 residues. V shed 8 bases, J shed 8 bases, and the junction held 13 bases outside the gene matches. The germline gives CDR1 SQVTM, CDR2 ANQGSEA. For the CDR3, the DNA is TGCAGCACCTCAGGGACTAGCGGGGATACGGGTACGCAGTATTTT. It specifies CSTSGTSGDTGTQYF.

The chain has TRBV23-1 and TRBJ1-2, with D maybe TRBD1 (5 bases). TRBV23-1 is known as an ORF, though its function is uncertain. With 4 bases removed from V and 1 base from J, the gap between germline ends came to 19 bases. The CDR3 extends over 17 amino acids. CDR3 in amino acids: CASSPETDNPYNYGYTF. The CDR3 coding sequence is TGCGCCAGCAGTCCCGAGACAGATAACCCTTATAACTATGGCTACACCTTC.

The chain is built from TRBV6-1 and TRBJ1-1, with D hard to call. CDR1 is MNHNS and CDR2 is SASEGT in the germline V gene. Trimming stripped 2 bases from V and 3 bases from J, with 10 bases between. CDR3 length: 14 amino acids. CDR3 nucleotides: TGTGCCAGCAGTGAAACGGGGTGGGACACTGAAGCTTTCTTT. It encodes CASSETGWDTEAFF.

This chain uses TRBV6-5 with TRBJ1-5, with D possibly TRBD1 on 6 matching bases. The CDR3 is 15 amino acids. Germline V lookup: CDR1 MNHEY, CDR2 SVGAGI. V was cut by 6 bases and J by 0 bases, with 12 bases left in between. The CDR3 nucleotides are TGTGCCAGCAGAGCAACAGGGTATAGCAATCAGCCCCAGCATTTT. This codes for CASRATGYSNQPQHF.

As for this clone: At one end the junction does not follow the germline gene, possibly because of a read error. CDR3 amino acids: CASSAQGSLETQYF. CDR3 nucleotides: TGTGCTAGCAGCGCTCAGGGATCCCTGGAGACCCAGTACTTC. J is TRBJ2-5 and V is TRBV7-7, with TRBD1 as a possible D gene (5 bases). The CDR3 is 14 residues long. CDR1 and CDR2 (germline): SSHAT, FNYEAQ (reference sequence). The complete variable domain, with remaining parts taken from reference TRBV7-7 and TRBJ2-5, reads GAGVSQSPRYKVTKRGQDVTLRCDPISSHATLYWYQQALGQGPEFLTYFNYEAQPDKSGLPSDRFSAERPEGSISTLTIQRTEQRDSAMYRCASSAQGSLETQYFGPGTRLLVL.

The chain is built from TRBV6-1 and TRBJ2-7; TRBD1 is a possible D gene (6 bases). V lost 0 bases to trimming and J lost 2 bases, with 8 bases between them. Germline-derived CDR1 and CDR2 are MNHNS and SASEGT. The CDR3 sequence is 14 residues long. In DNA form, the CDR3 reads TGTGCCAGCAGTGAAGCCTGGGGGCCCTACGAGCAGTACTTC. This codes for CASSEAWGPYEQYF.